Reported below is one TCR beta chain. Participants had their cohort set by participant-reported clinical history. Authors' processing steps: Using reference gene primer amplification, nucleated cell counts were estimated. Libraries were prepared by immunoSEQ multiplex PCR; TCRdb keeps only in-frame clonotypes and omits some of them. The DNA gave D and trimming, while V, J and clone size come from that table. The sample shows 160,000 or so clones, roughly 90% of them seen only once. This entry comes from a study of blood T cell repertoires in COVID-19. The wider study: Some COVID-19 samples were acute and others convalescent; all came from the United States, Italy and Spain. Nucleic acid was either cDNA or gDNA, and it came from T cells, B-cell-depleted T cells, or PBMCs.

The CDR3 extends over 17 amino acids. V was pared by 5 bases and J by 5 bases, with 14 bases of the junction left unmatched. CDR1 is SEHNR and CDR2 is FQNEAQ in the germline V gene (reference sequence). The sample consisted of PBMCs or T cells enriched from blood (not recorded which). The chain links TRBV7-9 to TRBJ1-4; 7 bases match TRBD1. The sequence was obtained from a woman aged 50 to 60 who had recovered from COVID-19. As DNA, the CDR3 is TGTGCCAGCAGCCCACTCTTCGCCGGGACAGACAATGAAAAACTGTTTTTT. This codes for CASSPLFAGTDNEKLFF.